The entry below describes one T cell receptor beta chain. Some clones are missing from TCRdb's copy, which holds only in-frame ones; the method was immunoSEQ multiplex PCR. The sample consists of 55,000 to 70,000 clones, more than 85% of them appearing once. J gave up 2 bases and V 0 bases, and 8 bases lay outside the gene matches. Germline V gene sequence: CDR1 SGHVS, CDR2 FNYEAQ. This CDR3 spans 17 amino acids. This specimen belongs to a study of OX40 agonist ivuxolimab in advanced cancers. The receptor was isolated from an adult with an advanced solid tumor such as melanoma, head and neck, liver or kidney cancer. The V call is TRBV7-6, the J call TRBJ2-5, with 8 bases fitting TRBD2. Sequencing used CD4+ or CD8+ T cells sorted from blood, obtained in a trial of the OX40 agonist ivuxolimab. In DNA form, the CDR3 reads TGTGCCAGCAGCTTAGCGGGGCGGGGGGAACTTCAAGAGACCCAGTACTTC. This codes for CASSLAGRGELQETQYF. Full variable domain (outside the CDR3, taken from reference TRBV7-6 and TRBJ2-5): GAGVSQSPRYKVTKRGQDVALRCDPISGHVSLYWYRQALGQGPEFLTYFNYEAQQDKSGLPNDRFSAERPEGSISTLTIQRTEQRDSAMYRCASSLAGRGELQETQYFGPGTRLLVL.